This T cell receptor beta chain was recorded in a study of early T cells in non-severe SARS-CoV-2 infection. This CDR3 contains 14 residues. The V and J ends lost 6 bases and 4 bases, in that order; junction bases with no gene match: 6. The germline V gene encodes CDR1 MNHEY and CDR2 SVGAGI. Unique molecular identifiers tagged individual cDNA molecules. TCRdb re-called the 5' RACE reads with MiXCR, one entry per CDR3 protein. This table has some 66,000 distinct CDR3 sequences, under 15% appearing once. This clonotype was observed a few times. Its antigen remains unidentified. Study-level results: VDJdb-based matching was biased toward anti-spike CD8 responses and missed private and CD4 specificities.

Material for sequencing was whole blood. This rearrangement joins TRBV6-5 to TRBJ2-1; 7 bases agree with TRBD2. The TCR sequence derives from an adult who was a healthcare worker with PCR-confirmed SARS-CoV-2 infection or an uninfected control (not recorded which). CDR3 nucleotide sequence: TGTGCCAGCAGCCGTCGCGGGGGTTACAATGAGCAGTTCTTC. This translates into CASSRRGGYNEQFF.